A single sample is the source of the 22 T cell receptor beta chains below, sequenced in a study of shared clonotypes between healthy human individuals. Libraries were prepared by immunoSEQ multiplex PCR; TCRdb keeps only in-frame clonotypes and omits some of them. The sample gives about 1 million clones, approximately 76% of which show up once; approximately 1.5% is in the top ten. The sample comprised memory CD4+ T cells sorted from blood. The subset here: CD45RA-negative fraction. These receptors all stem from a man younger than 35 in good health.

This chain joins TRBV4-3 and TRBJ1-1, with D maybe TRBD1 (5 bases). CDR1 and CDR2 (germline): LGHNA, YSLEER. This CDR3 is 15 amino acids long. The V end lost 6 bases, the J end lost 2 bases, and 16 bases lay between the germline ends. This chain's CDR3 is CASRRVDRPNTEAFF. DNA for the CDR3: TGCGCCAGCAGACGAGTTGACAGACCAAACACTGAAGCTTTCTTT.

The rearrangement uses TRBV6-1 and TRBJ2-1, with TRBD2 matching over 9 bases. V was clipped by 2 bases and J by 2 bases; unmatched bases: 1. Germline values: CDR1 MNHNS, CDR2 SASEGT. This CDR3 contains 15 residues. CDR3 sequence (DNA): TGTGCCAGCAGTGAACGGACTAGCGCCTACAATGAGCAGTTCTTC. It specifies CASSERTSAYNEQFF.

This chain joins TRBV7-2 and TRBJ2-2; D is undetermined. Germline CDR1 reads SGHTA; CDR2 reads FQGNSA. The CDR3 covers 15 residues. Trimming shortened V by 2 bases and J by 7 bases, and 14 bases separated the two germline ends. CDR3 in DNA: TGTGCCAGCAGCTTAATCACGGGCTGGGGCGGGGAGCTGTTTTTT. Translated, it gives CASSLITGWGGELFF.

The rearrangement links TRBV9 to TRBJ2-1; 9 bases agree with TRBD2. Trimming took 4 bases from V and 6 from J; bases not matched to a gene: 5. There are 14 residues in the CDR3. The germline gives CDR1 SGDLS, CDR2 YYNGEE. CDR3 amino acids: CASSLGTSFNEQFF. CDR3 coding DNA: TGTGCCAGCAGCCTCGGGACTAGCTTCAATGAGCAGTTCTTC.

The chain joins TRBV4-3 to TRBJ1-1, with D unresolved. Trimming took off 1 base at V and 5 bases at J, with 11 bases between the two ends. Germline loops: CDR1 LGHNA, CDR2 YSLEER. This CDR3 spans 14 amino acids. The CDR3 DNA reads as TGCGCCAGCAGCCAAGCCGGCAGGAATACTGAAGCTTTCTTT. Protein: CASSQAGRNTEAFF.

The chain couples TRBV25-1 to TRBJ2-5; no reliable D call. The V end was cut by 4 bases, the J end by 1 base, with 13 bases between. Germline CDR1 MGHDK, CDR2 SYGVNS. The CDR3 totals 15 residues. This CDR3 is CASSANVGPQETQYF. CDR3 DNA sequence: TGTGCCAGCAGTGCCAACGTAGGCCCCCAAGAGACCCAGTACTTC.

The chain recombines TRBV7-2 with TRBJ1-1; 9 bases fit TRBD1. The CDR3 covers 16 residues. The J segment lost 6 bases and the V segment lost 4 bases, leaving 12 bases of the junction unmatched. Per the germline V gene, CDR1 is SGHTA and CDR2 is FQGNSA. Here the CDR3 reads CASSSRQGGSDAEAFF. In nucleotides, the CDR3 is TGTGCCAGCAGCTCCCGACAGGGGGGATCCGACGCTGAAGCTTTCTTT.

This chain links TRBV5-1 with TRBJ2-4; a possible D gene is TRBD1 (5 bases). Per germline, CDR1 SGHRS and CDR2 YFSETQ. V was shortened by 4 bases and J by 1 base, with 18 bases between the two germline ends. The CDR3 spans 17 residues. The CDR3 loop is CASSPRTRESAKNIQYF. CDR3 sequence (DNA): TGCGCCAGCAGCCCACGGACAAGGGAATCGGCCAAAAACATTCAGTACTTC.

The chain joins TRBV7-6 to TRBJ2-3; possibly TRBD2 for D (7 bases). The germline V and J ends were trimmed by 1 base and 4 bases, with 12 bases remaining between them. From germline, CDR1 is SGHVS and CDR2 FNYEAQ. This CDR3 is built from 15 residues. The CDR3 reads CASSLVGGPPDTQYF. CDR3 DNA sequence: TGTGCCAGCAGCTTAGTGGGGGGGCCCCCAGATACGCAGTATTTT.

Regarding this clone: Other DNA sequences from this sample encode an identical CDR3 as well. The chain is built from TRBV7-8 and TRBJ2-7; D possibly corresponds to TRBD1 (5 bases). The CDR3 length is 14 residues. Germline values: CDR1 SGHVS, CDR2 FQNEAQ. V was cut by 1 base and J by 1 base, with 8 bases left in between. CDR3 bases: TGTGCCAGCAGCTTAGGCAGGGCGTCCTACGAGCAGTACTTC. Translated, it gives CASSLGRASYEQYF.

In DNA form, the CDR3 reads TGTGCCAGCAGCTTAGGACAGGGGGCCAGGGAGACCCAGTACTTC. Translating it yields CASSLGQGARETQYF. The chain is built from TRBV7-9 and TRBJ2-5; 10 bases fit TRBD1. J gave up 5 bases and V 1 base, and 4 bases lay outside the gene matches. This CDR3 has 15 amino acids. Germline V CDR1 and CDR2: SEHNR, FQNEAQ (reference sequence).

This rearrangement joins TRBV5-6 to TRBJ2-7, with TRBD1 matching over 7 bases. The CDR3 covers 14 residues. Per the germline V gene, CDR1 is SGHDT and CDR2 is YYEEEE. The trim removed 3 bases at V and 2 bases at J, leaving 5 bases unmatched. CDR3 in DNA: TGTGCCAGCAGCTATAGACAGGGAACCTACGAGCAGTACTTC. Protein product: CASSYRQGTYEQYF.

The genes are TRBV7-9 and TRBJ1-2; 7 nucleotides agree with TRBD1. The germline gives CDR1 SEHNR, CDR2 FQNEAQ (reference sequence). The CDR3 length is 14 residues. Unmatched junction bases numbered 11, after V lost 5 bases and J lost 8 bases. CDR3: CASSTRGFSGGYTF. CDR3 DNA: TGTGCCAGCAGCACCAGGGGGTTCTCTGGAGGCTACACCTTC.

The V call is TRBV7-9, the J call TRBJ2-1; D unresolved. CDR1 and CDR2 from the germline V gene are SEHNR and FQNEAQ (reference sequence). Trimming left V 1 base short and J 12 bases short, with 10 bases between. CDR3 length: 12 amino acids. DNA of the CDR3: TGTGCCAGCAGCTTAGAAGGCGACACGCAGTTCTTC. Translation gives CASSLEGDTQFF.

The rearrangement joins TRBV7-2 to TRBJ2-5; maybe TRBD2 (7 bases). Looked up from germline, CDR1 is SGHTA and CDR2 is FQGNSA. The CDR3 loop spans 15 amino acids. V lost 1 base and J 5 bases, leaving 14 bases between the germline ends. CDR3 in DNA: TGTGCCAGCAGCTTAGGCGGGGGCGCTTCGGAGACCCAGTACTTC. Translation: CASSLGGGASETQYF.

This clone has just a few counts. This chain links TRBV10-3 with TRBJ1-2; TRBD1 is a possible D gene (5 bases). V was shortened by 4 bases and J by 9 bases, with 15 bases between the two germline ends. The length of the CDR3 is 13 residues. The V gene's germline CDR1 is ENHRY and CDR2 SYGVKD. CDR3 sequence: CAISAGDVGSYTF. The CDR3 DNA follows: TGTGCCATCAGTGCCGGGGACGTGGGTAGCTACACCTTC.

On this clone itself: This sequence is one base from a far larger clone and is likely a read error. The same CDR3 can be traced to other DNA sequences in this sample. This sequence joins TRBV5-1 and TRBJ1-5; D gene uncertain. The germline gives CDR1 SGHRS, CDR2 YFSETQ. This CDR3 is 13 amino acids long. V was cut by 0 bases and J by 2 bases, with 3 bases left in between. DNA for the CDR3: TGCGCCAGCAGCTTGGACGGCAATCAGCCCCAGCATTTT. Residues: CASSLDGNQPQHF.

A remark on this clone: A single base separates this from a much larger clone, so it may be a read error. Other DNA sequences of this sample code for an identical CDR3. CDR3 bases: TGTGCCAGCAGCTTGGACAGGAACACTGAAGCTTTCTTT. Translation: CASSLDRNTEAFF. The chain has TRBV11-2 and TRBJ1-1; weak D call: TRBD1 (6 bases). Per the germline V gene, CDR1 is SGHAT and CDR2 is FQNNGV. Trimming stripped 3 bases from V and 1 base from J, with 6 bases between. The CDR3 sequence is 13 residues long.

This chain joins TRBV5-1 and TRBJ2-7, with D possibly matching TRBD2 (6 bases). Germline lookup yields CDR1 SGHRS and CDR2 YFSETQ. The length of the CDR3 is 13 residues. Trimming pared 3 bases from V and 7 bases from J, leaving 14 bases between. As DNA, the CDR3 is TGCGCCAGCAGCTCTGGCGGGGTATGGGAGCAGTACTTC. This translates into CASSSGGVWEQYF. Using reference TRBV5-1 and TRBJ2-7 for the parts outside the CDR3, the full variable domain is KAGVTQTPRYLIKTRGQQVTLSCSPISGHRSVSWYQQTPGQGLQFLFEYFSETQRNKGNFPGRFSGRQFSNSRSEMNVSTLELGDSALYLCASSSGGVWEQYFGPGTRLTVT.

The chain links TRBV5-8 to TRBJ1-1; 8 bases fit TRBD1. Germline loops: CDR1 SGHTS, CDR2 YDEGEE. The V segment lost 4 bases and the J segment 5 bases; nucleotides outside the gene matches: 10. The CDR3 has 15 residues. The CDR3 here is CASSHTGTGWTEAFF. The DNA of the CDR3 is TGTGCCAGCAGCCATACCGGGACAGGTTGGACTGAAGCTTTCTTT.

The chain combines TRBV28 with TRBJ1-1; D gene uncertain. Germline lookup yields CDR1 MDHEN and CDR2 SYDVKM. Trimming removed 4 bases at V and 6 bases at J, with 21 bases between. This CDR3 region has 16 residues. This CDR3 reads CASSSPPGVGIPEAFF. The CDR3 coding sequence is TGTGCCAGCAGTTCCCCCCCGGGAGTGGGCATCCCTGAAGCTTTCTTT. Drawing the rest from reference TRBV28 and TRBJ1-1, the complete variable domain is DVKVTQSSRYLVKRTGEKVFLECVQDMDHENMFWYRQDPGLGLRLIYFSYDVKMKEKGDIPEGYSVSREKKERFSLILESASTNQTSMYLCASSSPPGVGIPEAFFGQGTRLTVV.

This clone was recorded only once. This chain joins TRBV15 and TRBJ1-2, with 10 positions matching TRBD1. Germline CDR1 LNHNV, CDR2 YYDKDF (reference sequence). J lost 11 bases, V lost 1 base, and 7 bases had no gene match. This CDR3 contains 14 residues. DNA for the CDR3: TGTGCCACCAGCAGAGGCAACGGGGACAGGGGTTACACCTTC. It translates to CATSRGNGDRGYTF.